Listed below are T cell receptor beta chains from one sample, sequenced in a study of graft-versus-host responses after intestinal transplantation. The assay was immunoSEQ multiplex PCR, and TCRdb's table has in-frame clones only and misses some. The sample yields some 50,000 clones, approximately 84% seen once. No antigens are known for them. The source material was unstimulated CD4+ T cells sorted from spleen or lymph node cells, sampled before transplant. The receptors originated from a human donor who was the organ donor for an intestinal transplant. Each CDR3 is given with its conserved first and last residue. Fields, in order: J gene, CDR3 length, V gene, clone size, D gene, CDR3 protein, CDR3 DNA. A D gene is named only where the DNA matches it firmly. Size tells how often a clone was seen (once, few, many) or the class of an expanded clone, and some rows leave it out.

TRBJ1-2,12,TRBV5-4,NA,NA,CASSLTGYGYTF,TGTGCCAGCAGCTTGACAGGTTATGGCTACACCTTC
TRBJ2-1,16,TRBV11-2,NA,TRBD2,CASSFLSGGAVNEQFF,TGTGCCAGCAGCTTCCTTAGCGGGGGGGCCGTTAATGAGCAGTTCTTC
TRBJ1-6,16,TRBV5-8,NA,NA,CASSLAGRGANSPLHF,TGTGCCAGCAGCTTGGCCGGAAGGGGCGCGAATTCACCCCTCCACTTT
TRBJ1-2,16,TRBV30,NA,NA,CAWSTYWASANYGYTF,TGTGCCTGGAGTACGTATTGGGCATCCGCTAACTATGGCTACACCTTC
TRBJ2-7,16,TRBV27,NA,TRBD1,CASSFRAGQGSYEQYF,TGTGCCAGCAGTTTCCGGGCGGGACAGGGAAGCTACGAGCAGTACTTC
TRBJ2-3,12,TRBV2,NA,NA,CASSASTDTQYF,TGTGCCAGCAGTGCCAGCACAGATACGCAGTATTTT
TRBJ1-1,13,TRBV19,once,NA,CASSIDLGSEAFF,TGTGCCAGTAGTATAGATCTGGGGAGTGAAGCTTTCTTT
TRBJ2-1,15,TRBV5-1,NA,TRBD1,CASRRTGQGRDEQFF,TGCGCCAGCAGACGGACGGGACAGGGAAGGGATGAGCAGTTCTTC
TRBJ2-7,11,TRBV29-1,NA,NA,CSATGRVEQYF,TGCAGCGCCACGGGCAGGGTGGAGCAGTACTTC
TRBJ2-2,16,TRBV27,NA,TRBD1,CASSPRTGKSLGELFF,TGTGCCAGCAGTCCTCGGACAGGGAAAAGCCTCGGGGAGCTGTTTTTT
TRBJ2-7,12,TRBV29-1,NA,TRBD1,CSGRDRDYEQYF,TGCAGCGGCCGGGACAGGGACTACGAGCAGTACTTC
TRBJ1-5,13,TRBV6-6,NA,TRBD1,CASTQGVNQPQHF,TGTGCCAGCACACAGGGGGTTAATCAGCCCCAGCATTTT
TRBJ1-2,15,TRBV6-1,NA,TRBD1,CASPPGQGYSYGYTF,TGTGCCAGCCCCCCGGGACAGGGATACTCCTATGGCTACACCTTC